This entry concerns a single TCR beta chain. Its matching antigen is unknown. These data come from a study of OX40 agonist ivuxolimab in advanced cancers. Study-wide context: Partial responses were achieved by three patients: one hepatocellular carcinoma, two cutaneous melanoma. Overall study results and limits: Expanded clones tended on average to be more numerous among CD8+ T cells than CD4+. In the 0.1-3.0 mg/kg groups, partial responders showed among the lowest expansion.

The CDR3 spans 15 residues. The V gene's germline CDR1 is PRHDT and CDR2 FYEKMQ (reference sequence). With V trimmed by 5 bases and J by 7 bases, 9 bases remained unmatched. Profiled with immunoSEQ multiplex PCR; TCRdb holds only in-frame clones, not every one. This table has 8,500 to 11,000 clones, 77% appearing once. Systemic immunosuppression or a history of autoimmune disease excluded patients. The sample here was CD4+ or CD8+ T cells sorted from blood, taken in a trial of the OX40 agonist ivuxolimab. The chain carries TRBV13 and TRBJ1-4; 8 nucleotides agree with TRBD1. This TCR derives from an adult with an advanced solid tumor such as melanoma, head and neck, liver or kidney cancer. The CDR3 loop reads CASSTNRGKGEKLFF. Written as DNA, the CDR3 is TGTGCCAGCAGCACAAACAGGGGGAAGGGTGAAAAACTGTTTTTT.